This TCR beta chain was sequenced in a study of beta chain features in type 1 diabetes. The entirety of the isolated RNA underwent reverse transcription, so expressed TCRB transcripts were sequenced. Data came from immunoSEQ multiplex PCR; TCRdb stores just in-frame clones and leaves some out. This table holds under 200,000 clones, under 13% found once. Germline V gives CDR1 KGHSH, CDR2 LQKENI. Trimming removed 2 bases at V and 1 base at J, with 3 bases between. The CDR3 consists of 12 residues. This clone was counted only a few times. Its matching antigen is unknown. The study's findings and limits: A moderate, significant TCRB CDR3 shortening appeared in type 1 diabetes across four CD4+ subsets.

Sorted CD4+ subsets: naive, central memory, regulatory, stem cell-like memory (CD45RO/CCR7/CD25/CD127/CD95/CD27 panel). The chain couples TRBV18 to TRBJ2-7, with D unclear. The TCR originated in a young man with type 1 diabetes. Sequencing was performed on central memory CD4+ T cells from blood. For the CDR3, the DNA is TGTGCCAGCTCACCAGAGTCCTACGAGCAGTACTTC. It yields the protein CASSPESYEQYF. The full variable domain, with the rest looked up from reference TRBV18 and TRBJ2-7, is NAGVMQNPRHLVRRRGQEARLRCSPMKGHSHVYWYRQLPEEGLKFMVYLQKENIIDESGMPKERFSAEFPKEGPSILRIQQVVRGDSAAYFCASSPESYEQYFGPGTRLTVT.